The T cell receptor beta chain described here comes from a study of cytomegalovirus exposure and HLA in healthy donors. Primers: 60 Vbeta forward and 13 Jbeta reverse. Repertoires were generated with immunoSEQ multiplex PCR, while TCRdb's copy carries only in-frame clones and drops some. The sample contains fewer than 250,000 clones, 60% to 80% of which appear only once. CDR3 length: 14 residues. Germline V lookup: CDR1 SGHVS, CDR2 FQNEAQ. Deletions cut 1 base from V and 0 bases from J, with 6 bases between. This chain uses TRBV7-8 with TRBJ2-5, with TRBD2 as a possible D gene (6 bases). This receptor was obtained from a male donor in good health and CMV-seronegative. The sequenced material came from PBMCs. The CDR3 DNA follows: TGTGCCAGCAGCTTAGGGGGGGACCAAGAGACCCAGTACTTC. Residues: CASSLGGDQETQYF.